What follows are 7 T cell receptor beta chains derived from one specimen sequenced in a study of blood T cell repertoires in COVID-19. Assay: immunoSEQ multiplex PCR; the TCRdb copy retains only in-frame clones and omits some. The sample holds some 240,000 clones, approximately 82% seen once. Sequencing was carried out using peripheral blood. These receptors were taken from a woman aged 35 to 49 who had recovered from COVID-19.

The V and J genes are TRBV11-3 and TRBJ2-5; 7 bases are shared with TRBD2. This CDR3 has 14 residues. Germline assignment: CDR1 SGHNT and CDR2 YENEEA. With 4 bases clipped from V and 3 bases from J, the junction kept 5 bases outside the gene matches. The CDR3 sequence: CASSWGGTEETQYF. In DNA form, the CDR3 reads TGTGCCAGCAGCTGGGGGGGAACCGAAGAGACCCAGTACTTC.

This chain links TRBV4-3 with TRBJ2-1, with 7 bases fitting TRBD2. CDR3 size: 15 residues. V trimming: 4 bases; J trimming: 5 bases; junction bases outside the gene matches: 8. Germline V gives CDR1 LGHNA, CDR2 YSLEER. CDR3 sequence: CASSRRAGRNNEQFF. The CDR3 bases are TGCGCCAGCAGCCGACGAGCGGGGAGGAACAATGAGCAGTTCTTC.

V gene TRBV4-3 combines with J gene TRBJ1-3; D not certain. Germline CDR1 reads LGHNA; CDR2 reads YSLEER. CDR3 length: 16 residues. V was trimmed by 0 bases and J by 2 bases, leaving 11 bases between them. The CDR3: CASSQDLSGAGNTIYF. As DNA, the CDR3 is TGCGCCAGCAGCCAAGATCTAAGCGGAGCTGGAAACACCATATATTTT.

This clone was seen only once. The chain joins TRBV5-1 to TRBJ2-5, with D tentatively TRBD2 (6 bases). CDR3 length equals 13 residues. The V end was cut by 4 bases, the J end by 4 bases, with 11 bases between. Per the germline V gene, CDR1 is SGHRS and CDR2 is YFSETQ. This chain's CDR3 is CASSLEGRETQYF. DNA for the CDR3: TGCGCCAGCAGCCTGGAGGGGCGAGAGACCCAGTACTTC.

The rearrangement joins TRBV3-1 (or the pseudogene TRBV3-2) to TRBJ1-1; D is possibly TRBD1 (5 bases). The CDR3 is 14 amino acids. Germline CDR1 LGHDT, CDR2 YNNKEL (reference sequence). V was cut by 3 bases and J by 4 bases, with 12 bases left in between. CDR3: CASSQKDTSTEAFF. The CDR3 DNA reads TGTGCCAGCAGCCAGAAGGACACAAGCACTGAAGCTTTCTTT.

The rearrangement links TRBV28 to TRBJ1-5, with D tentatively TRBD1 (5 bases). The germline V gene has CDR1 MDHEN and CDR2 SYDVKM. Trimming took 8 bases from V and 5 from J, leaving 10 bases between them. The CDR3 is 12 amino acids. Here the CDR3 DNA reads TGTGCCAGCTTGACAGCTTATCAGCCCCAGCATTTT. Its protein product is CASLTAYQPQHF.

The rearrangement links TRBV2 to TRBJ2-2, with D hard to call. The CDR3 loop spans 14 amino acids. Germline values: CDR1 SNHLY, CDR2 FYNNEI. V was clipped by 3 bases and J by 2 bases, with 7 bases between them. The CDR3 DNA is TGTGCCAGCAGTGACCGGAGAAACACCGGGGAGCTGTTTTTT. This translates into CASSDRRNTGELFF. Looking up the rest from reference TRBV2 and TRBJ2-2 gives the full variable domain: EPEVTQTPSHQVTQMGQEVILRCVPISNHLYFYWYRQILGQKVEFLVSFYNNEISEKSEIFDDQFSVERPDGSNFTLKIRSTKLEDSAMYFCASSDRRNTGELFFGEGSRLTVL.